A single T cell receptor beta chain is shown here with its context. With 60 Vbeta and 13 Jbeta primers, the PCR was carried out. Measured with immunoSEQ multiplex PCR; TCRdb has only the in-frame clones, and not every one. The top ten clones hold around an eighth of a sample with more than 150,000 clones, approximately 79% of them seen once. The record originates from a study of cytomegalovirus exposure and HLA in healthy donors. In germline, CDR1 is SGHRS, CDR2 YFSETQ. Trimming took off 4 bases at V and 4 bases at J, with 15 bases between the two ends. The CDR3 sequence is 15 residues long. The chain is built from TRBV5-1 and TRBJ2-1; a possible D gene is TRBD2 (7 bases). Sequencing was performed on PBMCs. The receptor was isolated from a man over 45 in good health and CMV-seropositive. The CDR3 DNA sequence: TGCGCCAGCAGCACGGGGGGCAGCTTTTACAATGAGCAGTTCTTC. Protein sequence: CASSTGGSFYNEQFF.